This TCR beta chain was identified during a study of molecular identifiers for immune sequencing clone quantification. This CDR3 is built from 11 residues. Per germline, CDR1 GTSNPN and CDR2 SVGIG (reference sequence). TCRdb analysed the PCR reads with MiXCR anew, one entry per CDR3 protein. The sample shows some 650,000 distinct CDR3 sequences, about 20% of them seen only once. With respect to this clonotype: An end of the junction differs from the germline gene, which may be a read error.

The chain combines TRBV30 with TRBJ2-7; D ambiguous. The specimen sequenced was naive CD8+ T cells from blood, with Jurkat cell RNA spiked in. The subset here: FACS-sorted CD8+CD4-CCR7+CD45RA+ naive T cells. The origin of this receptor is a human donor in good health. Some libraries in this study had Jurkat cell RNA spiked in. The CDR3 coding sequence is TGTGCCTGGAGTGTACAATACGTGCAGTACTTC. Amino acids: CAWSVQYVQYF.